This T cell receptor beta chain was observed in a study of T cell responses to AZD1222 COVID-19 vaccine. The study's findings and limits: Most donors were white British and more were female, and clonal diversity was possibly underestimated. Mapped onto spike, vaccine-associated CD4 TCRs spanned it and were dominant at 160-218 and 743-854.

Of note for this clone: What it binds is not known.

Trimming removed 4 bases from V and 6 bases from J, with 12 bases in between. This CDR3 has 13 residues. From germline, CDR1 is SGHTA and CDR2 FQGNSA. Profiling relied on immunoSEQ multiplex PCR, and the TCRdb table lists in-frame clones only, not all of them. Here the sample table reports around 140,000 clones. The receptor was isolated from an adult in good health. Material for sequencing was peripheral blood. The chain uses TRBV7-2 and TRBJ1-2, with D hard to call. The CDR3 here is CASSSPPIDGYTF. The CDR3 bases are TGTGCCAGCAGCTCCCCCCCGATCGATGGCTACACCTTC.